The source of this T cell receptor beta chain is a study of cytomegalovirus exposure and HLA in healthy donors. Vbeta (60) and Jbeta (13) primers were used in the PCR. The repertoire was sequenced with immunoSEQ multiplex PCR; TCRdb's copy has only in-frame clones and lacks some. Among 90,000 to 140,000 clones, under 85% were seen once, and the ten largest hold approximately 1.2%. General study results and limits: The investigators catalogued 150 to 200 TCR beta chains as cytomegalovirus-associated.

The length of the CDR3 is 15 residues. Trimming removed 0 bases from V and 2 bases from J, with 11 bases in between. Germline V gene lookup returns CDR1 SGHDT and CDR2 YYEEEE. With respect to this clone: The target antigen is unknown.

J is TRBJ1-2 and V is TRBV5-6, with D perhaps TRBD1 (5 bases). Sequencing was carried out using PBMCs. This receptor was taken from a man in his thirties or forties in good health and CMV-seronegative. CDR3: CASSLGGALNYGYTF. DNA of the CDR3: TGTGCCAGCAGCTTGGGGGGCGCGTTGAACTATGGCTACACCTTC.